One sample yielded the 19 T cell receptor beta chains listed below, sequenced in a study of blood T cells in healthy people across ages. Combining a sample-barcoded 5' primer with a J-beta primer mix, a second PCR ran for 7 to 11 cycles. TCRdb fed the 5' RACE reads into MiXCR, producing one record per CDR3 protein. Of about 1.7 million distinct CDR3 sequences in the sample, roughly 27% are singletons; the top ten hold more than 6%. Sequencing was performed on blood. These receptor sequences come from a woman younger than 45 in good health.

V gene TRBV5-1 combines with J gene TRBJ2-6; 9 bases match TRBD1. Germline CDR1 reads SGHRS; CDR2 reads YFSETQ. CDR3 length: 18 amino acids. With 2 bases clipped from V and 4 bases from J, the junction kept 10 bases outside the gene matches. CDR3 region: CASSLPRQGVRGANVLTF. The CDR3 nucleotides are TGCGCCAGCAGCTTACCACGACAGGGGGTGAGAGGGGCCAACGTCCTGACTTTC.

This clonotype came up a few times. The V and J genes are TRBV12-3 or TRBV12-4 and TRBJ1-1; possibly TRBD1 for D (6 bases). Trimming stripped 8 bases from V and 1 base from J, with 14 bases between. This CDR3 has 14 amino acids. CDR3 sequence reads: CASVRGVENTEAFF. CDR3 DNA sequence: TGTGCCAGCGTCAGGGGAGTAGAGAACACTGAAGCTTTCTTT.

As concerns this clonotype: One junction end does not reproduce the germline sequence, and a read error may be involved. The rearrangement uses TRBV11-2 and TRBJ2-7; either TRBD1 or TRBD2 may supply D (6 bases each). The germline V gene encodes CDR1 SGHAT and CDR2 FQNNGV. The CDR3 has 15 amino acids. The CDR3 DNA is TGTGCCAGCAGTTTAGGAAGTGGGGGGCTTTACGAGCAGTGCTTC. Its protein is CASSLGSGGLYEQCF.

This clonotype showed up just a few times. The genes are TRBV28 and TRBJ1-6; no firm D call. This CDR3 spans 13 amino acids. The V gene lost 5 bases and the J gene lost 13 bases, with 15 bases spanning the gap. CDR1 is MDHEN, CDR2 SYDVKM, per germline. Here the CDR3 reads CASSPGPKRPLHF. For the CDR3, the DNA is TGTGCCAGCAGTCCAGGACCGAAGCGGCCCCTCCACTTT.

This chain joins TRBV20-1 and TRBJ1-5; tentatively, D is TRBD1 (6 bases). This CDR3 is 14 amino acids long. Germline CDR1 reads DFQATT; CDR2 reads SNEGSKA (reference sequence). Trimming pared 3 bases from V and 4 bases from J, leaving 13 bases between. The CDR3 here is CSARISTGNQPQHF. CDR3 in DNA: TGCAGTGCTAGGATATCGACAGGAAATCAGCCCCAGCATTTT.

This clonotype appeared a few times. CDR3 DNA sequence: TGTGCCAGCAGTTTATCCCTGGTTAGCACTGAAGCTTTCTTT. Its translation: CASSLSLVSTEAFF. This rearrangement joins TRBV28 to TRBJ1-1, with D uncertain. The CDR3 extends over 14 amino acids. Trimming cost V 1 base and J 4 bases, with 10 bases left between them. CDR1 and CDR2 (germline): MDHEN, SYDVKM.

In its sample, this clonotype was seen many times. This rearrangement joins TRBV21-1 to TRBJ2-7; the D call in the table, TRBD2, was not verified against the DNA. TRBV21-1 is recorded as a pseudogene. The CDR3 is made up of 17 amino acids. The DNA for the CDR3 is TGTGCCAGCAGCAAAGGGGTAAGAACAGTCCCCTCCTACGAGCAGTACTTC. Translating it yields CASSKGVRTVPSYEQYF.

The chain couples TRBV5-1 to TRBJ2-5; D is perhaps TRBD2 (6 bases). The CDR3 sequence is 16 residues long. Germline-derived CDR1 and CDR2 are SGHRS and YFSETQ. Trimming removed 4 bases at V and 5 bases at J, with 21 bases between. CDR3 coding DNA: TGCGCCAGCAGCGCGGCGGGACCTGGGGGTAGGGAGACCCAGTACTTC. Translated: CASSAAGPGGRETQYF.

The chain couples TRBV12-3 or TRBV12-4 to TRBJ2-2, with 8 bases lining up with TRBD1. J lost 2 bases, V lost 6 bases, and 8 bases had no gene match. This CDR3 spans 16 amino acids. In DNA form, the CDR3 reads TGTGCCAGCAGCACTAAGGGACAGGTTAACACCGGGGAGCTGTTTTTT. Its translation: CASSTKGQVNTGELFF.

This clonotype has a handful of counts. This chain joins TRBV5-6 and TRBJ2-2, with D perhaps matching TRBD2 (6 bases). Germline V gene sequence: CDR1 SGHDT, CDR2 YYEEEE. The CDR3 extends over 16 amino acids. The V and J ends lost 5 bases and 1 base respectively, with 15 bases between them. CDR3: CASRTTGTWNTGELFF. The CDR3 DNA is TGTGCCAGCAGAACCACCGGGACTTGGAACACCGGGGAGCTGTTTTTT.

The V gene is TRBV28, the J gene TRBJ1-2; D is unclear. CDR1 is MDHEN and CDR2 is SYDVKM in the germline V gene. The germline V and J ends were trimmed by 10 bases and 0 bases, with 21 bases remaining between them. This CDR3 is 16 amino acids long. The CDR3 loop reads CATRSPTDMPNYGYTF. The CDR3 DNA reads TGTGCCACCAGATCCCCCACGGATATGCCTAACTATGGCTACACCTTC.

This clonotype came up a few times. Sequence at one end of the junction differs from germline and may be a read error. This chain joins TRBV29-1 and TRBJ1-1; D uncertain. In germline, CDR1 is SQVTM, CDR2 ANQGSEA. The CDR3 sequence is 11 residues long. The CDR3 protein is CSVLGNTKAFF. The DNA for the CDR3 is TGCAGCGTCCTCGGGAACACTAAAGCTTTCTTT.

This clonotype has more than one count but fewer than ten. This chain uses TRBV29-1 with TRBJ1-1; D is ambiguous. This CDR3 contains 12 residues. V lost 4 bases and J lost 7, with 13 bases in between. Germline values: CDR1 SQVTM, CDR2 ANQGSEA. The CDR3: CSVGEGLDEAFF. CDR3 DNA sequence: TGCAGCGTTGGAGAGGGTCTGGATGAAGCTTTCTTT.

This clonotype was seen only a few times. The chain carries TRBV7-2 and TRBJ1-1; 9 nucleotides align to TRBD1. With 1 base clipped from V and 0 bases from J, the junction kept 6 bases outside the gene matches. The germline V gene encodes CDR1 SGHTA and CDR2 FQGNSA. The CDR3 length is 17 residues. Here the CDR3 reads CASSLVWGQGMNTEAFF. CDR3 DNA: TGTGCCAGCAGCTTAGTTTGGGGACAGGGCATGAACACTGAAGCTTTCTTT.

CDR3 DNA: TGTGCCAGCAGACCTGGACAGGGGATGAACACTGAAGCTTTCTTT. This sequence encodes CASRPGQGMNTEAFF. The chain joins TRBV12-3 or TRBV12-4 to TRBJ1-1; the match to TRBD1 covers 9 bases. The CDR3 loop spans 15 amino acids. V shed 6 bases and J 0 bases; nucleotides not matched to a gene: 5.

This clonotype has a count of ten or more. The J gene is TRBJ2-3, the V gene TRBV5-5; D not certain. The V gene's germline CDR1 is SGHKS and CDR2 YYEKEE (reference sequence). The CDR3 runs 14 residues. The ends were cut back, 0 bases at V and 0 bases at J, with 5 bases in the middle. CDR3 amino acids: CASSLASSTDTQYF. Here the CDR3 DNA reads TGTGCCAGCAGCTTGGCGAGTAGCACAGATACGCAGTATTTT.

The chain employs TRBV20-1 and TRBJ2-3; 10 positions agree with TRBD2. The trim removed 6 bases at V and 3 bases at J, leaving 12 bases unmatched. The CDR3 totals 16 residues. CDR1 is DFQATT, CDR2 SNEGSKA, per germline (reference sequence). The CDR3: CSAVQAGGPSTDTQYF. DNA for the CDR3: TGCAGTGCCGTCCAAGCGGGAGGGCCTAGTACAGATACGCAGTATTTT.

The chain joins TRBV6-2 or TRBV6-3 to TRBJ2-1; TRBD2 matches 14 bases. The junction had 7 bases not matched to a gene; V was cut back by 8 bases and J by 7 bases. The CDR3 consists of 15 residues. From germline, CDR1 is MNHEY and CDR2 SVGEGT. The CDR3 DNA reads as TGTGCCAGCCTATACCGGACTAGCGGGAGGAATGAGCAGTTCTTC. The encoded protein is CASLYRTSGRNEQFF.

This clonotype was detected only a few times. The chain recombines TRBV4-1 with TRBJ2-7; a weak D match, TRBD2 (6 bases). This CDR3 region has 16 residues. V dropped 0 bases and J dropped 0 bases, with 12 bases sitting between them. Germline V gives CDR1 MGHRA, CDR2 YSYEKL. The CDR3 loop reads CASSQDLAGSSYEQYF. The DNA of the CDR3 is TGCGCCAGCAGCCAAGATCTGGCGGGGAGCTCCTACGAGCAGTACTTC.